The source of this TCR beta chain is a study of T cell responses to AZD1222 COVID-19 vaccine. Study-level points and caveats: Spike-wide coverage was observed for vaccine-associated CD4 TCRs, with dominant responses at 160-218 and 743-854. Increased Spike-specific TCR breadth and depth were observed after two AZD1222 doses.

For this clone: Its target is not known.

This CDR3 comprises 15 residues. After removal of 5 bases from V and 0 bases from J, the junction contained 7 bases not matched to a gene. Germline CDR1 MNHEY, CDR2 SMNVEV (reference sequence). The assay was immunoSEQ multiplex PCR, and TCRdb's table has in-frame clones only and misses some. The table shows about 150,000 clones, with 88% occurring only once. The clonotype originates from an adult in good health. The sample here was peripheral blood, taken on day 0 of AZD1222 vaccination. The V and J genes are TRBV27 and TRBJ2-7, with 7 bases matching TRBD1. The CDR3 sequence: CASSLGQASSYEQYF. CDR3 DNA sequence: TGTGCCAGCAGTCTCGGACAGGCAAGCTCCTACGAGCAGTACTTC.